Only one count was recorded for the clone carrying this TCR beta chain. What it binds is unknown. Using immunoSEQ multiplex PCR, the repertoire was profiled, and TCRdb retains in-frame clones only, with some absent. Counted here are roughly 2,500,000 clones, roughly 93% occurring once; the ten biggest clones make up more than 0.35%. This specimen comes from a study of shared clonotypes between healthy human individuals. Study context: In total, the donors were a couple of women and a few men aged 18 to 49. Study-level points and caveats: Clonotype sharing among donors was thought likely to change with sequencing depth. In having few donors, the study represented limited genetic and exposure-history diversity. Clonotype sharing across several donors was observed for about 5.2% of naive CD4 clonotypes.

V shed 8 bases and J shed 2 bases, with 10 bases lying between them. The CDR3 covers 12 residues. Germline V lookup: CDR1 ENHRY, CDR2 SYGVKD. Sample: naive CD4+ T cells from PBMCs. Stated subset: CD45RA+ positively selected. This chain joins TRBV10-3 and TRBJ2-7, with D possibly being TRBD1 (6 bases). This receptor was identified in a man younger than 35 in good health. Some clones in this sample may be carry-over from other donors' samples. The CDR3, as DNA: TGTGCCATCCGGACAGCGGCCTACGAGCAGTACTTC. This gives the protein CAIRTAAYEQYF.